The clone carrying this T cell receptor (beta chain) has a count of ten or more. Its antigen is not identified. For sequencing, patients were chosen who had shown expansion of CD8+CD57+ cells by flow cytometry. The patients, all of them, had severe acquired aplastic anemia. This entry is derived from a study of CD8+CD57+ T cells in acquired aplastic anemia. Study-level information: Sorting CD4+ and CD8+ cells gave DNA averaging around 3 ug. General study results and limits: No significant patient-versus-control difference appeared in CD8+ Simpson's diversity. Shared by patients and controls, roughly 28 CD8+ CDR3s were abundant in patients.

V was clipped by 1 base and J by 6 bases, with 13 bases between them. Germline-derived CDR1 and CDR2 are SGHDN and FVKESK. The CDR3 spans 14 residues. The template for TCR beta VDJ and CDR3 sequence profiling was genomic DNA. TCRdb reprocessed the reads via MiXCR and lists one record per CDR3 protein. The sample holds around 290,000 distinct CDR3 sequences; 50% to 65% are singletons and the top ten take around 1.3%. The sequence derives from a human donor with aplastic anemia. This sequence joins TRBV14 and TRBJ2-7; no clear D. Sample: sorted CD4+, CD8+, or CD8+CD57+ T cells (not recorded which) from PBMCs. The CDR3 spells CASSQAGPRAEQYF. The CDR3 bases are TGTGCCAGCAGCCAAGCTGGCCCAAGGGCCGAGCAGTACTTC.